The T cell receptor (beta chain) under discussion was sequenced for a study of T-cell memory formation after mild COVID-19. The study's findings and limits: That cross-reactive memory joined was suggested by some responding clones appearing in pre-infection memory.

TCRdb analysed the 5' RACE reads with MiXCR anew, one entry per CDR3 protein. The repertoire consists of around 310,000 distinct CDR3 sequences, with about 15% occurring once and the leading ten covering about 20%. Remarks on this clonotype: Its antigen is not identified.

V dropped 2 bases and J dropped 0 bases, with 7 bases sitting between them. The CDR3 extends over 15 amino acids. Germline CDR1 KGHSY, CDR2 FQNENV. Material for sequencing was PBMCs or a T cell subset sorted from them (not recorded which). This clonotype was sampled from a man aged 18 to 29 who had mild COVID-19 (a few samples of this study predate the infection). Cell type and time point are not known. The rearrangement links TRBV16 to TRBJ1-4; the D is unclear. The CDR3: CASSQRRPTNEKLFF. The CDR3 coding sequence is TGTGCCAGCAGCCAACGGAGGCCAACTAATGAAAAACTGTTTTTT.